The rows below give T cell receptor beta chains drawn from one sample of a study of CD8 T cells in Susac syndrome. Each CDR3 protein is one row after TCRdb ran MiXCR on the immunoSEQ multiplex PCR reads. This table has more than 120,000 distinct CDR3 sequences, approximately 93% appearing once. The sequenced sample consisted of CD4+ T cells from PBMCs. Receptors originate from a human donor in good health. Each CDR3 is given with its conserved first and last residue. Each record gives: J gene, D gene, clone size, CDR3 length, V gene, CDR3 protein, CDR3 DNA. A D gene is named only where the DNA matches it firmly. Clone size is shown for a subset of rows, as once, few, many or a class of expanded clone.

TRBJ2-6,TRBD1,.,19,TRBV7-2,CASSLIRTGGSSGANVLTF,TGTGCCAGCAGCTTAATACGGACAGGGGGCTCCTCTGGGGCCAACGTCCTGACTTTC
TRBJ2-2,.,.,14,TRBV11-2,CASSLDPLIGELFF,TGTGCCAGCAGCTTAGACCCCCTCATTGGGGAGCTGTTTTTT
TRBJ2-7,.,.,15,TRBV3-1,CASSPAGHSAYEQYF,TGTGCCAGTTCGCCGGCCGGTCACAGCGCCTACGAGCAGTACTTC
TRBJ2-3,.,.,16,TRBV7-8,CASSPSGPSRTDTQYF,TGTGCCAGCAGCCCCTCCGGTCCGTCTCGCACAGATACGCAGTATTTT
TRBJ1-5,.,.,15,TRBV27,CASSSVQASNQPQHF,TGTGCCAGCAGTTCGGTTCAGGCCAGCAATCAGCCCCAGCATTTT
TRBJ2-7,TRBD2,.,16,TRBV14,CASSHSGTSGVYEQYF,TGTGCCAGCAGCCACTCAGGGACTAGCGGCGTCTACGAGCAGTACTTC
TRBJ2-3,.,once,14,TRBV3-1,CASSQGVGPDTQYF,TGTGCCAGCAGCCAAGGGGTGGGCCCAGATACGCAGTATTTT
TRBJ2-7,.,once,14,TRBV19,CASSRQGGSYEQYF,TGTGCCAGTAGTCGACAGGGAGGTTCCTACGAGCAGTACTTC
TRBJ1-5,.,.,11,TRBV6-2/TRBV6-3,CASSRGQPQHF,TGTGCCAGCAGTAGGGGACAGCCCCAGCATTTT
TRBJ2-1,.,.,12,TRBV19,CASSMVKLEQFF,TGTGCCAGTAGTATGGTAAAGTTAGAGCAGTTCTTC
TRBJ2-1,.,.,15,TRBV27,CASSFRAAYYNEQFF,TGTGCCAGCAGTTTCCGGGCTGCATACTACAATGAGCAGTTCTTC
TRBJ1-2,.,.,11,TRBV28,CASSGNYGYTF,TGTGCCAGCAGCGGAAATTATGGCTACACCTTC
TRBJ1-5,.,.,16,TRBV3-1,CASSQGTLSGNQPQHF,TGTGCCAGCAGCCAAGGGACCCTATCGGGCAATCAGCCCCAGCATTTT
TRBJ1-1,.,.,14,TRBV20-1,CSARRGARLNEAFF,TGCAGTGCTAGGAGAGGGGCTCGGCTAAACGAAGCTTTCTTT
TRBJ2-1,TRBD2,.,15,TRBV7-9,CASSLAQGLAGAKFF,TGTGCCAGCAGCTTAGCCCAGGGACTAGCGGGAGCCAAGTTCTTC
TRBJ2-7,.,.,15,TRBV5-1,CASSLAGQRVGEQYF,TGCGCCAGCAGCTTGGCGGGACAGCGGGTGGGGGAGCAGTACTTC
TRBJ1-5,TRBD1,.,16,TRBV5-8,CASSLSGGDSNQPQHF,TGTGCCAGCAGCTTATCAGGGGGGGATAGCAATCAGCCCCAGCATTTT
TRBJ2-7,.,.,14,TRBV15,CATSLGPAGYEQYF,TGTGCCACCAGCCTTGGGCCGGCGGGGTACGAGCAGTACTTC
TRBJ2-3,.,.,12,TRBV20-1,CSASAPVDTQYF,TGCAGTGCTAGCGCTCCCGTGGATACGCAGTATTTT
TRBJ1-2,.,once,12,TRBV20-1,CSATTGGWGYTF,TGCAGTGCTACGACAGGAGGTTGGGGCTACACCTTC
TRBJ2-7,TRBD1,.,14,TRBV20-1,CSAPVGTGAYEQYF,TGCAGTGCCCCGGTTGGGACAGGGGCCTACGAGCAGTACTTC
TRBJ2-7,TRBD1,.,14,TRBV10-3,CAISFDRGSYEQYF,TGTGCCATCAGCTTCGACAGGGGGAGCTACGAGCAGTACTTC
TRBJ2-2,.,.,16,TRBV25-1,CASSEYEGWGTGELFF,TGTGCCAGCAGTGAATATGAGGGCTGGGGGACCGGGGAGCTGTTTTTT
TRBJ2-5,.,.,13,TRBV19,CASSIDSQETQYF,TGTGCCAGTAGTATAGACTCCCAAGAGACCCAGTACTTC
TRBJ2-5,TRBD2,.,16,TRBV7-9,CASSPFLGGGQETQYF,TGTGCCAGCAGCCCGTTCCTTGGGGGGGGCCAAGAGACCCAGTACTTC
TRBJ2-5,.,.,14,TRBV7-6,CASSPSGGAETQYF,TGTGCCAGCAGCCCCAGTGGGGGGGCAGAGACCCAGTACTTC
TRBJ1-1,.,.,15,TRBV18,CASSPRTDSNTEAFF,TGTGCCAGCTCACCACGGACAGATTCGAACACTGAAGCTTTCTTT
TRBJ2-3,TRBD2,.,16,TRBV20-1,CSAPLAGGPGTDTQYF,TGCAGTGCCCCATTAGCGGGAGGGCCGGGCACAGATACGCAGTATTTT
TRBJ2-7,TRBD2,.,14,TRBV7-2,CASSLLAGLHEQYF,TGTGCCAGCAGCTTACTAGCGGGGTTACACGAACAGTACTTC
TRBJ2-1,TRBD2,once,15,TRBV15,CATSRGTSGYNEQFF,TGTGCCACCAGCAGAGGGACTAGCGGATACAATGAGCAGTTCTTC
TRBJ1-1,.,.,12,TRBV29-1,CSVDRVNTEAFF,TGCAGCGTAGACAGAGTGAACACTGAAGCTTTCTTT
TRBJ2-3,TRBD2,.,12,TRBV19,CASRLAGETQYF,TGTGCCAGTAGGCTAGCGGGAGAAACGCAGTATTTT
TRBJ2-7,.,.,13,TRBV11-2,CASSLRRLHEQYF,TGTGCCAGCAGCCTCCGTCGCTTGCACGAGCAGTACTTC
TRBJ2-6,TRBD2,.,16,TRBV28,CASRPFGGSGANVLTF,TGTGCCAGCAGGCCCTTCGGGGGGTCTGGGGCCAACGTCCTGACTTTC
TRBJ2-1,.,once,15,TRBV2,CASSAVKNTYNEQFF,TGTGCCAGCAGCGCCGTCAAGAATACCTACAATGAGCAGTTCTTC
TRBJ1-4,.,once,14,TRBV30,CAWSVTPTNEKLFF,TGTGCCTGGAGTGTAACTCCAACTAATGAAAAACTGTTTTTT
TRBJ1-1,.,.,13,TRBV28,CASRLGARAEAFF,TGTGCCAGCAGACTCGGGGCGCGGGCTGAAGCTTTCTTT
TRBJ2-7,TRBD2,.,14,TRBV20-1,CSAGGTSGKGEQYF,TGCAGTGCGGGGGGGACTAGCGGGAAGGGGGAGCAGTACTTC
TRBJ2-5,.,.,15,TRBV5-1,CASSWAWGDSETQYF,TGCGCCAGCAGCTGGGCTTGGGGGGACTCGGAGACCCAGTACTTC
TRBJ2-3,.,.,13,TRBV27,CASSLYLTDTQYF,TGTGCCAGCAGTTTATACCTGACGGATACGCAGTATTTT
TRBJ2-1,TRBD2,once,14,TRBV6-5,CASRGLATYNEQFF,TGTGCCAGCAGGGGACTAGCGACGTACAATGAGCAGTTCTTC
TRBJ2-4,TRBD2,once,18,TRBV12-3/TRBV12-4,CASGSGTSGRRRLNIQYF,TGTGCCAGCGGCTCCGGGACTAGCGGGAGGAGGAGGCTGAACATTCAGTACTTC